This is a list of T cell receptor beta chains from one sample in a study of spatial heterogeneity in lung cancer. Via MiXCR, TCRdb re-called the 5' RACE reads, giving one row per CDR3 protein. The sample has 8,000 to 9,500 distinct CDR3 sequences, around 3% seen once; the top ten hold roughly an eighth. Here the sequenced sample was lung tumor tissue, taken at surgery. These receptor sequences come from a male donor with early-stage non-small cell lung cancer. Both conserved end residues are part of each CDR3. The D gene is left open where the match is weak. Clone sizes are shown as once, few or many counts, or a class when the clone is expanded.

TRBV20-1	TRBJ2-1	NA	many	TGCAGTGCTAGAGGGGAGTCGGATGAGCAGTTCTTC	CSARGESDEQFF
TRBV10-3	TRBJ2-1	TRBD2	many	TGTGCCATCAGGCCCACGGGGGGAGTGGGCAATGAGCAGTTCTTC	CAIRPTGGVGNEQFF
TRBV20-1	TRBJ2-7	NA	medium-sized	TGCAGTGCTAGAGATCTGTCGGGGTACGAGCAGTACTTC	CSARDLSGYEQYF
TRBV6-2/TRBV6-3	TRBJ1-1	TRBD1	many	TGTGCCAGCAGCAGAGCGGCGGGGACAGCAGAAGCTTTCTTT	CASSRAAGTAEAFF
TRBV20-1	TRBJ1-6	NA	medium-sized	TGCAGTGCCCCGGACATGGGGAAGGGGACCTATAATTCACCCCTCCACTTT	CSAPDMGKGTYNSPLHF
TRBV2	TRBJ2-7	NA	medium-sized	TGTGCCAGCCAACCTACCGGGCTCCTTTTCTACGAGCAGTACTTC	CASQPTGLLFYEQYF
TRBV5-4	TRBJ2-1	TRBD2	many	TGTGCCAGCAGCTTGGTAGCGGGGGGGCCGAGCAATGAGCAGTTCTTC	CASSLVAGGPSNEQFF
TRBV7-2	TRBJ2-3	NA	many	TGTGCCAGCAGCTTAGGGGGGATACACACAGATACGCAGTATTTT	CASSLGGIHTDTQYF
TRBV29-1	TRBJ2-1	NA	medium-sized	TGCAGCGTTGAGGGGATAGGGTACAATGAGCAGTTCTTC	CSVEGIGYNEQFF
TRBV3-1	TRBJ2-3	NA	many	TGTGCCAGCAGCCAAGCTAGCTCCGCAGATACGCAGTATTTT	CASSQASSADTQYF
TRBV4-2	TRBJ1-2	TRBD1	many	TGTGCCAGCAGCCAACGGAGGACAGGTGATGGCTACACCTTC	CASSQRRTGDGYTF
TRBV28	TRBJ2-5	NA	many	TGTGCCAGCAGTTTACCCCAAAGGGGAGAGACCCAGTACTTC	CASSLPQRGETQYF
TRBV25-1	TRBJ2-3	NA	many	TGTGCCAGCAGTGAATGGTCAGGGACAGATACGCAGTATTTT	CASSEWSGTDTQYF
TRBV5-1	TRBJ2-7	TRBD1	many	TGCGCCAGCACCCGGGACAGGGGGTTTCGCGAGCAGTACTTC	CASTRDRGFREQYF
TRBV7-8	TRBJ2-3	NA	many	TGTGCCAGCAGCCCACAGGGTAAGGGCACAGATACGCAGTATTTT	CASSPQGKGTDTQYF
TRBV20-1	TRBJ1-2	TRBD1	medium-sized	TGCAGTGCTAGGAACTTCTTGGACAGGGAGGGGAACTATGGCTACACCTTC	CSARNFLDREGNYGYTF
TRBV20-1	TRBJ2-3	NA	many	TGCAGTGCTAGAGAGTGGCCAGGGGTCACAGATACGCAGTATTTT	CSAREWPGVTDTQYF
TRBV9	TRBJ2-2	NA	many	TGTGCCAGCAGCGTATCCGGCCGCGGCACCGGGGAGCTGTTTTTT	CASSVSGRGTGELFF
TRBV20-1	TRBJ1-5	TRBD1	medium-sized	TGCAGTGCTAGAGTACCCAACAGGGGGGAATATAGCAATCAGCCCCAGCATTTT	CSARVPNRGEYSNQPQHF
TRBV5-1	TRBJ2-2	NA	many	TGCGCCAGCAGGGCTAGCGATACCGGGGAGCTGTTTTTT	CASRASDTGELFF
TRBV6-1	TRBJ2-5	NA	many	TGTGCCAGCAGTGGAAGGGGGGCAGGGCAAGAGACCCAGTACTTC	CASSGRGAGQETQYF